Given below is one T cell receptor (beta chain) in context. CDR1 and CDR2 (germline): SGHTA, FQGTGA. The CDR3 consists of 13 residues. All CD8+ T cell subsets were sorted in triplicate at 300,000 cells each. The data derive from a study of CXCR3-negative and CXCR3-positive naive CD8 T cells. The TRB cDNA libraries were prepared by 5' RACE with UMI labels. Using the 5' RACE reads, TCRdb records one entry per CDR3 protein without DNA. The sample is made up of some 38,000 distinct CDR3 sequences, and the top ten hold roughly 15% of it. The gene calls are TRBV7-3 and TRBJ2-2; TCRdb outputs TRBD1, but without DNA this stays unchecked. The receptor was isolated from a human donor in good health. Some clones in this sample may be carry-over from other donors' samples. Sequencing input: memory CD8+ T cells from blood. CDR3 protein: CASSSDRAGELFF.